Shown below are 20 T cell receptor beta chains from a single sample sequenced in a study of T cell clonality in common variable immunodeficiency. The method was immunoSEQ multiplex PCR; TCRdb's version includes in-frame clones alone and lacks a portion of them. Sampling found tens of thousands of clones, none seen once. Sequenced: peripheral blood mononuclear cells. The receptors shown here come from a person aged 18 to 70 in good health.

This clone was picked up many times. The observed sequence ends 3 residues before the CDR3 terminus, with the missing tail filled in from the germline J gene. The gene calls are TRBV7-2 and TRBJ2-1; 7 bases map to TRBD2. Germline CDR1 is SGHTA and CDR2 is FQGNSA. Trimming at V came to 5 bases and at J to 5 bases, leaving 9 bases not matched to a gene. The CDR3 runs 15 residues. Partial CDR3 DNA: TGTGCCAGCAGCACAGGACTAGTTGGGCACAATGAG. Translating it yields CASSTGLVGHNE. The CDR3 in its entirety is CASSTGLVGHNEQFF.

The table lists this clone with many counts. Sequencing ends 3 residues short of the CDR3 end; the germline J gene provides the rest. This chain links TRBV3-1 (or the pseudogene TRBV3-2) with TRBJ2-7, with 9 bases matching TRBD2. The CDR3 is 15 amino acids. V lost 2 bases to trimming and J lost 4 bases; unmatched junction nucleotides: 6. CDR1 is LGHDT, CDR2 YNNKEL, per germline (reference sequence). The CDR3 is CASSQPGLASYEQYF. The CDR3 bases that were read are TGTGCCAGCAGCCAACCGGGACTAGCCTCTTACGAG.

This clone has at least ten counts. This CDR3 is CASSADWETQYF. The CDR3 DNA, read in part, is TGTGCCAGCAGCGCCGACTGGGAGACC. The chain links TRBV5-5 to TRBJ2-5; D is unclear. The CDR3 end lies 3 residues beyond the end of the read and is filled in from the germline J gene. Trimming shortened V by 4 bases and J by 5 bases, and 9 bases separated the two germline ends. CDR3 length: 12 residues. CDR1 SGHKS and CDR2 YYEKEE come from the germline V gene (reference sequence). Based on the CDR3 plus reference TRBV5-5 and TRBJ2-5, the full variable domain is DAGVTQSPTHLIKTRGQQVTLRCSPISGHKSVSWYQQVLGQGPQFIFQYYEKEERGRGNFPDRFSARQFPNYSSELNVNALLLGDSALYLCASSADWETQYFGPGTRLLVL.

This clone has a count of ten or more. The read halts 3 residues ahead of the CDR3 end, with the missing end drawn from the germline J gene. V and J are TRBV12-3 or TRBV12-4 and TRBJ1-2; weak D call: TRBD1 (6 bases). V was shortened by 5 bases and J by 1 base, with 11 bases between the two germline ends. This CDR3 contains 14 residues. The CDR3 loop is CASSQQGYNYGYTF. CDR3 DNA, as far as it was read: TGTGCCAGCAGTCAACAGGGTTATAACTATGGC.

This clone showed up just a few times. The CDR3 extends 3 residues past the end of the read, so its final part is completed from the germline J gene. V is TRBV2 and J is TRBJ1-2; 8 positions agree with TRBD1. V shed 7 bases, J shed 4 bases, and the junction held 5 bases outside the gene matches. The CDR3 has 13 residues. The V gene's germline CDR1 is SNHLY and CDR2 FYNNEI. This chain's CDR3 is CASTAGGPYGYTF. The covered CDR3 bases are TGTGCCAGCACCGCAGGGGGCCCCTATGGC. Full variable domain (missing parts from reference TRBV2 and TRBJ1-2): EPEVTQTPSHQVTQMGQEVILRCVPISNHLYFYWYRQILGQKVEFLVSFYNNEISEKSEIFDDQFSVERPDGSNFTLKIRSTKLEDSAMYFCASTAGGPYGYTFGSGTRLTVV.

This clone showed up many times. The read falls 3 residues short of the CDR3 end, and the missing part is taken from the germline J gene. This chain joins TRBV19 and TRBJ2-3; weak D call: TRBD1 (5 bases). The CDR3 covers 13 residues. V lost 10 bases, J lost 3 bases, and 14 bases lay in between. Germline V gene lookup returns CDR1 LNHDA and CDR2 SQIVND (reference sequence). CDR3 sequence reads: CATQGVGTDTQYF. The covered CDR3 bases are TGTGCCACCCAGGGCGTCGGAACAGATACG.

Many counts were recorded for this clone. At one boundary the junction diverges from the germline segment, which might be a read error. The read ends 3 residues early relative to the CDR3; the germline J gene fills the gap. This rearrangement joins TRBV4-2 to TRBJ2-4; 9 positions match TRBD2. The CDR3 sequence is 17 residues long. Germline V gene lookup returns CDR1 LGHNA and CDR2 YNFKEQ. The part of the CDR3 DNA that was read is TGCGCCAGCAGCCAAGGTTCGAGCGGGGGGTACAAAAACATT. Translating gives CASSQGSSGGYKNI. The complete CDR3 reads CASSQGSSGGYKNIQYF.

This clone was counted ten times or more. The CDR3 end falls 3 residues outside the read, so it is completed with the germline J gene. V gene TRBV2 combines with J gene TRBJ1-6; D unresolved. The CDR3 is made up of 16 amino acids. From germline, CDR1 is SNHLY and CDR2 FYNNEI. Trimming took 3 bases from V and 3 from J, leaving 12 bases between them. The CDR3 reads CASSESQYRYNSPLHF. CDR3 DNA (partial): TGTGCCAGCAGTGAGTCACAGTACCGCTATAATTCACCC.

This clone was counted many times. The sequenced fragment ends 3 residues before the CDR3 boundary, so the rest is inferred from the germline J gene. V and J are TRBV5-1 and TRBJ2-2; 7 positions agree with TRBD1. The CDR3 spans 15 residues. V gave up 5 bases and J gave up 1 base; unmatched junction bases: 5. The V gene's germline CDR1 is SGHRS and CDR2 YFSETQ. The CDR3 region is CASRLDRLNTGELFF. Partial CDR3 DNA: TGCGCCAGCAGACTGGACAGGTTGAACACCGGGGAG.

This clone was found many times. The CDR3 reads CSARDRRVNTEAFF. The covered CDR3 bases are TGCAGTGCTAGAGATCGCAGGGTGAACACTGAA. The rearrangement joins TRBV20-1 to TRBJ1-1, with a possible D match to TRBD1 (5 bases). The CDR3 is cut off 3 residues early in the read; its end comes from the germline J gene. V was cut by 0 bases and J by 0 bases, with 8 bases left in between. The V gene's germline CDR1 is DFQATT and CDR2 SNEGSKA (reference sequence). The CDR3 runs 14 residues.

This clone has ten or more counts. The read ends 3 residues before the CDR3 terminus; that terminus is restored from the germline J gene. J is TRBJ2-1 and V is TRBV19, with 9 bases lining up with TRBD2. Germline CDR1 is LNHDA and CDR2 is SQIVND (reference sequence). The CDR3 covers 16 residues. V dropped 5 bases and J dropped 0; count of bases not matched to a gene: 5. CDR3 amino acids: CASSLAGRSSYNEQFF. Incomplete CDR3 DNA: TGTGCCAGTAGTCTAGCGGGGAGGAGCTCCTACAATGAG.

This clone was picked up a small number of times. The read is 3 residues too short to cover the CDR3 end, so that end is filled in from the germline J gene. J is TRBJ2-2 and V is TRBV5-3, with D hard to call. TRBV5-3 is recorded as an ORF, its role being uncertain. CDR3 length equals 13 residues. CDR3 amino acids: CARSLDWAEKLFF. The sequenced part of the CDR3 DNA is TGTGCCAGAAGCTTGGACTGGGCCGAAAAG.

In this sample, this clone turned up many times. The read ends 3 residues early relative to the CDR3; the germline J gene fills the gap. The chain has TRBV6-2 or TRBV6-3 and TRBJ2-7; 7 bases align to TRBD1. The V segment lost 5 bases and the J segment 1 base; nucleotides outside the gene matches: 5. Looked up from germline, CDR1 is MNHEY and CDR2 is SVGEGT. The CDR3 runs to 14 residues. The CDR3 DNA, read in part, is TGTGCCAGCAGTAACCGGGACAGATCCTACGAG. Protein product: CASSNRDRSYE. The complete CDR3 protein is CASSNRDRSYEQYF.

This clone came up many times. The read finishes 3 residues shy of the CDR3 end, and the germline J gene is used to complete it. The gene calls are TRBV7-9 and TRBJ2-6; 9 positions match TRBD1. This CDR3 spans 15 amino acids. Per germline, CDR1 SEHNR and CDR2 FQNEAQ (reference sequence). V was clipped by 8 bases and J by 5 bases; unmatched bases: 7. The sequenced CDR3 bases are TGTGCCAGCCGGGACAGGGATGTCCGGGCCAACGTC. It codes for CASRDRDVRANV. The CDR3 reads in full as CASRDRDVRANVLTF. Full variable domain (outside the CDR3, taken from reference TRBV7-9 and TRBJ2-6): DTGVSQNPRHKITKRGQNVTFRCDPISEHNRLYWYRQTLGQGPEFLTYFQNEAQLEKSRLLSDRFSAERPKGSFSTLEIQRTEQGDSAMYLCASRDRDVRANVLTFGAGSRLTVL.

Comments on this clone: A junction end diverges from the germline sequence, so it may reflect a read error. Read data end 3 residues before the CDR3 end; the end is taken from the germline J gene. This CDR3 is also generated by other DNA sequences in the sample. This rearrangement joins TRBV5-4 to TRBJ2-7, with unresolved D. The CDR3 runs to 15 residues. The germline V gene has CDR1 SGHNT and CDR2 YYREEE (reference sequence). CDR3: CASSLSRGSSYEQYF. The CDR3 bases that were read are TGTGCCAGTAGCTTGAGTCGCGGCAGTTCCTACGAG.

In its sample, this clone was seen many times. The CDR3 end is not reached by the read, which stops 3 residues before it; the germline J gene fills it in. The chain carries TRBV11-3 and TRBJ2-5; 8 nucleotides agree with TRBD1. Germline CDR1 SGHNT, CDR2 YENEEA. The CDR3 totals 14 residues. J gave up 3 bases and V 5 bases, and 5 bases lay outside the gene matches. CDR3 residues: CASSLDRVEETQYF. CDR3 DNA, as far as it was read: TGTGCCAGCAGCCTGGACAGGGTAGAAGAGACC.

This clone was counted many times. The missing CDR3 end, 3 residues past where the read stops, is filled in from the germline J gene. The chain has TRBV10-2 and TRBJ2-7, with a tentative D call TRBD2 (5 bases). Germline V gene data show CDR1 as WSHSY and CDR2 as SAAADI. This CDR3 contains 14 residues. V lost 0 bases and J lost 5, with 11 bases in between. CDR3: CASSESRGFHEQYF. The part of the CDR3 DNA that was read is TGCGCCAGCAGTGAGTCGAGAGGGTTCCACGAG.

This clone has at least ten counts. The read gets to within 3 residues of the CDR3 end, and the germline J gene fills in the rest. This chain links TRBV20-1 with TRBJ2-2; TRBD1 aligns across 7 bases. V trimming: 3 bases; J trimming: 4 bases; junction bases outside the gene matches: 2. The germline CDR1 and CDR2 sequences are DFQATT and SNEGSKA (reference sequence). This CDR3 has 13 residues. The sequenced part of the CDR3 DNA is TGCAGTGCTAGGACAGGGAGCACCGGGGAG. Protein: CSARTGSTGE. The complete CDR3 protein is CSARTGSTGELFF.

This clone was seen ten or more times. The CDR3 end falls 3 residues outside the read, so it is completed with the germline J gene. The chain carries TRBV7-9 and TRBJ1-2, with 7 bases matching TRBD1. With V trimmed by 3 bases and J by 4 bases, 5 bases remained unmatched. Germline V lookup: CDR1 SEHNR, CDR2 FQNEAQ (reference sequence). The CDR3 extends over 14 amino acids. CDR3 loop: CASSFPGQPYGYTF. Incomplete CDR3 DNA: TGTGCCAGCAGCTTCCCGGGACAGCCCTATGGC.

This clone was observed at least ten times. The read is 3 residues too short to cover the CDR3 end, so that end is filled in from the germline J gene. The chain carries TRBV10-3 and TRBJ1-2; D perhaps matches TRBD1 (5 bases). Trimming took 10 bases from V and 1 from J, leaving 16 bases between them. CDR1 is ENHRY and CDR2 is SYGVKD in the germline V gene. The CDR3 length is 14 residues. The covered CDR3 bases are TGTGCCACTCGCTCTGGACACCTTAACTATGGC. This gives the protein CATRSGHLNYG. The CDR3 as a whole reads CATRSGHLNYGYTF.